The 19 T cell receptor beta chains below all came from one sample that was sequenced in a study of blood T cells in healthy people across ages. The authors ran a second PCR of about 6 to 11 cycles using a sample-barcoded 5' primer and a J-beta primer mix. One entry per CDR3 protein results from TCRdb running MiXCR on the 5' RACE reads. The sample yields about 580,000 distinct CDR3 sequences, less than 60% seen once. Sequencing input: blood. The origin of the receptors is a man aged 80 or over in good health.

This chain joins TRBV7-3 and TRBJ2-1; 8 positions match TRBD2. There are 16 residues in the CDR3. Germline-derived CDR1 and CDR2 are SGHTA and FQGTGA. V was pared by 6 bases and J by 0 bases, with 7 bases of the junction left unmatched. DNA of the CDR3: TGTGCCAGCAGGGACAAGCGGGGGAGCTCCTACAATGAGCAGTTCTTC. Its translation is CASRDKRGSSYNEQFF.

In its sample, this clonotype was seen a few times. The chain uses TRBV6-6 and TRBJ1-5; D not resolved. This CDR3 comprises 14 residues. Trimming pared 6 bases from V and 4 bases from J, leaving 13 bases between. The germline gives CDR1 MNHNY, CDR2 SVGAGI (reference sequence). In nucleotides, the CDR3 is TGTGCCAGCAGGCGGCAGAGTGAGAATCAGCCCCAGCATTTT. Amino acids: CASRRQSENQPQHF.

This clonotype was counted many times. The chain joins TRBV4-3 to TRBJ2-1; 9 bases align to TRBD1. This CDR3 has 16 residues. CDR1 is LGHNA and CDR2 is YSLEER in the germline V gene. Unmatched junction bases numbered 8, after V lost 4 bases and J lost 4 bases. In nucleotides, the CDR3 is TGCGCCAGCAGCCCCGACAGGGGGAGTTATTACAATGAGCAGTTCTTC. The encoded protein is CASSPDRGSYYNEQFF.

The chain carries TRBV4-3 and TRBJ1-6; TRBD1 agrees at 7 bases. CDR3 size: 15 residues. Germline V gene lookup returns CDR1 LGHNA and CDR2 YSLEER. V lost 0 bases and J lost 7; bases outside the gene matches: 3. CDR3 amino acids: CASSQDYRGNSPLHF. The CDR3 nucleotides read TGCGCCAGCAGCCAAGATTACAGGGGCAATTCACCCCTCCACTTT.

The table lists this clonotype with a few counts. The chain recombines TRBV6-5 with TRBJ1-1; D uncertain. V was cut by 4 bases and J by 3 bases, with 9 bases left in between. Germline CDR1 and CDR2: MNHEY and SVGAGI. The CDR3 is made up of 13 amino acids. CDR3 nucleotide sequence: TGTGCCAGCAGTTTTGGTAGGGACACTGAAGCTTTCTTT. Translated: CASSFGRDTEAFF.

This chain joins TRBV5-1 and TRBJ2-5; a possible D gene is TRBD2 (5 bases). CDR1 is SGHRS and CDR2 is YFSETQ in the germline V gene. The CDR3 covers 14 residues. V was pared by 4 bases and J by 4 bases, with 14 bases between. CDR3 residues: CASSKDGVLETQYF. DNA of the CDR3: TGCGCCAGCAGCAAAGACGGGGTGCTAGAGACCCAGTACTTC.

The V and J genes are TRBV6-1 and TRBJ1-1; 7 nucleotides agree with TRBD1. CDR1 is MNHNS and CDR2 is SASEGT in the germline V gene. CDR3 length: 15 residues. V lost 4 bases and J lost 0; bases outside the gene matches: 5. CDR3 loop: CASSANRGMNTEAFF. The CDR3 region has the DNA TGTGCCAGCAGTGCGAACAGGGGAATGAACACTGAAGCTTTCTTT.

This clonotype was observed at least ten times. The V gene is TRBV6-5, the J gene TRBJ2-3, with 7 bases identical to TRBD2. J was trimmed by 2 bases and V by 7 bases; bases with no gene match: 15. This CDR3 comprises 17 residues. The V gene's germline CDR1 is MNHEY and CDR2 SVGAGI. In nucleotides, the CDR3 is TGTGCCAGCACCGCCGCAACAACTAGCGCCGACACAGATACGCAGTATTTT. It is translated as CASTAATTSADTDTQYF.

This clonotype occurred many times. This chain uses TRBV7-2 with TRBJ2-5, with 8 bases aligning to TRBD1. The CDR3 is made up of 15 amino acids. CDR1 and CDR2 from the germline V gene are SGHTA and FQGNSA. Trimming at V came to 5 bases and at J to 5 bases, leaving 10 bases not matched to a gene. The DNA for the CDR3 is TGTGCCAGCAGCCCTCGGACAGGGTTATGGGAGACCCAGTACTTC. It yields the protein CASSPRTGLWETQYF.

This clonotype was seen only a few times. V and J are TRBV20-1 and TRBJ2-1, with D unclear. The ends were cut back, 6 bases at V and 6 bases at J, with 15 bases in the middle. CDR1 DFQATT and CDR2 SNEGSKA come from the germline V gene (reference sequence). This CDR3 comprises 13 residues. The CDR3 sequence is CSATGRPTNEQFF. DNA of the CDR3: TGCAGTGCCACGGGCCGGCCTACCAATGAGCAGTTCTTC.

This clonotype showed up just a few times. The chain links TRBV6-6 to TRBJ2-3, with TRBD2 matching over 11 bases. Germline-derived CDR1 and CDR2 are MNHNY and SVGAGI (reference sequence). This CDR3 comprises 17 residues. The V and J ends lost 10 bases and 6 bases, in that order; junction bases with no gene match: 18. CDR3 bases: TGTGCCACTCTCAGGTTGACTAGCGGGACCCGGGTGGATACGCAGTATTTT. Protein product: CATLRLTSGTRVDTQYF.

This clonotype has ten or more counts. The J gene is TRBJ2-1, the V gene TRBV29-1; D may be TRBD1 (6 bases). The V gene lost 2 bases and the J gene lost 9 bases, with 11 bases spanning the gap. The germline V gene has CDR1 SQVTM and CDR2 ANQGSEA. The CDR3 has 12 residues. The CDR3 here is CSVERGSSEQFF. In nucleotides, the CDR3 is TGCAGCGTTGAAAGGGGGAGTAGTGAGCAGTTCTTC.

This clonotype is a singleton in its sample. J is TRBJ1-1 and V is TRBV11-1, with 7 bases matching TRBD1. Germline CDR1 SGHAT, CDR2 FQDESV (reference sequence). The CDR3 covers 14 residues. V shed 4 bases and J 3 bases; nucleotides not matched to a gene: 5. CDR3 sequence (DNA): TGTGCCAGCAGCTCCACAGGGGAGGACACTGAAGCTTTCTTT. Protein sequence: CASSSTGEDTEAFF.

The rearrangement uses TRBV20-1 and TRBJ2-3; 11 positions agree with TRBD2. J gave up 4 bases and V 0 bases, and 6 bases lay outside the gene matches. Germline V gene lookup returns CDR1 DFQATT and CDR2 SNEGSKA (reference sequence). The CDR3 sequence is 16 residues long. The CDR3 protein is CSARDRGSGGADTQYF. DNA of the CDR3: TGCAGTGCTAGAGATCGTGGTAGCGGGGGGGCAGATACGCAGTATTTT.

Of note for this clonotype: This could be a read error, since a much larger clone is one nucleotide away. V gene TRBV7-9 combines with J gene TRBJ2-5, with D possibly being TRBD1 (6 bases). The J call is uncertain, as TRBJ2-7 better fits the DNA end. The CDR3 contains 15 residues. The germline CDR1 and CDR2 sequences are SEHNR and FQNEAQ (reference sequence). In nucleotides, the CDR3 is TGTGCCAGCAGCTTGCCCACAGGGCGCAACCACGAGCAGTACTTC. Protein: CASSLPTGRNHEQYF.

The V call is TRBV20-1, the J call TRBJ2-2, with 8 positions matching TRBD2. CDR3 size: 14 residues. The V and J ends lost 4 bases and 4 bases, in that order; junction bases with no gene match: 5. Germline V gene data show CDR1 as DFQATT and CDR2 as SNEGSKA (reference sequence). CDR3 nucleotide sequence: TGCAGTGCTACCGACCGGGGGGGCACCGGGGAGCTGTTTTTT. It translates to CSATDRGGTGELFF.

The CDR3 sequence is CASSSWDRGIETQYF. In DNA form, the CDR3 reads TGTGCCAGCAGCTCGTGGGACAGGGGAATCGAGACCCAGTACTTC. The chain combines TRBV7-2 with TRBJ2-5, with 10 bases fitting TRBD1. The CDR3 spans 15 residues. The V and J ends lost 4 bases and 5 bases, in that order; junction bases with no gene match: 7. Germline V gene data show CDR1 as SGHTA and CDR2 as FQGNSA.

This clonotype was seen a handful of times. The chain uses TRBV7-9 and TRBJ2-1; the match to TRBD2 covers 8 bases. CDR1 SEHNR and CDR2 FQNEAQ come from the germline V gene (reference sequence). Trimming cost V 4 bases and J 10 bases; bases outside gene matches: 12. The CDR3 covers 15 residues. The CDR3 DNA is TGTGCCAGCAGCTCCAGCGGGAGTTACGGAGGGGAGCAGTTCTTC. Its translation: CASSSSGSYGGEQFF.

The chain uses TRBV11-2 and TRBJ2-1; 10 bases map to TRBD2. CDR3 length equals 16 residues. CDR1 and CDR2 from the germline V gene are SGHAT and FQNNGV. V was pared by 3 bases and J by 3 bases, with 5 bases of the junction left unmatched. This CDR3 reads CASSFSSGSDYNEQFF. The CDR3 coding sequence is TGTGCCAGCAGCTTTTCTAGCGGGAGCGACTACAATGAGCAGTTCTTC.